This TCR beta chain comes out of a study of T cell responses to AZD1222 COVID-19 vaccine. Study context: Timing groups of about 4 and about 12 weeks for second doses were pooled.

Assay used: immunoSEQ multiplex PCR; TCRdb lists only in-frame clones, some missing. The table has around 100,000 clones, around 87% seen once. V was shortened by 9 bases and J by 0 bases, with 7 bases between the two germline ends. Germline V lookup: CDR1 KGHDR, CDR2 SFDVKD. The CDR3 consists of 12 residues. The V call is TRBV24-1, the J call TRBJ1-2; no definite D call. This sample comprised peripheral blood, obtained on day 0 of AZD1222 vaccination. The TCR comes from an adult in good health. The CDR3 region is CATSEANYGYTF. The DNA of the CDR3 is TGTGCCACCTCGGAAGCTAACTATGGCTACACCTTC.